The entry below gives a single T cell receptor (beta chain) sequence along with its context. The source of the sample is a study of identical twins. Per the germline V gene, CDR1 is LGHDT and CDR2 is YNNKEL (reference sequence). The CDR3 is made up of 15 amino acids. V shed 4 bases, J shed 3 bases, and the junction held 7 bases outside the gene matches. TCRdb reanalysed the 5' RACE reads using MiXCR and keeps one entry per CDR3 protein. The sample has just under 650,000 distinct CDR3 sequences, 7% to 7.5% seen once. These data were also reused for a study on yellow fever vaccine responses in identical twins.

The material sequenced was PBMCs. This TCR came from a woman aged 18-35 years in good health. The chain combines TRBV3-1 with TRBJ1-1; 8 positions agree with TRBD1. The CDR3 DNA is TGTGCCAGCAGCCCACAGGGGGGTCCAGACACTGAAGCTTTCTTT. Its protein product is CASSPQGGPDTEAFF.